This entry concerns a single T cell receptor (beta chain). Both 60 Vbeta primers and 13 Jbeta primers went into the PCR. The data were produced by immunoSEQ multiplex PCR, yet TCRdb's version contains in-frame clones alone and is incomplete. The sample consists of about 160,000 clones, 80% to 90% of them appearing once. The entry originates in a study of cytomegalovirus exposure and HLA in healthy donors. This receptor was identified in a man aged 45-65 years in good health and CMV-seropositive. The sample was PBMCs.

CDR3 nucleotides: TGTGCCAGCAGCTTAGCCCCCTCGCGGAGCTCCTACAATGAGCAGTTCTTC. It is translated as CASSLAPSRSSYNEQFF. The rearrangement uses TRBV7-2 and TRBJ2-1, with D unclear. CDR1 is SGHTA and CDR2 is FQGNSA in the germline V gene. The CDR3 totals 17 residues. The V end lost 0 bases, the J end lost 0 bases, and 12 bases lay between the germline ends. The complete variable domain, with remaining parts taken from reference TRBV7-2 and TRBJ2-1, reads GAGVSQSPSNKVTEKGKDVELRCDPISGHTALYWYRQSLGQGLEFLIYFQGNSAPDKSGLPSDRFSAERTGGSVSTLTIQRTQQEDSAVYLCASSLAPSRSSYNEQFFGPGTRLTVL.